A selection of T cell receptor beta chains follows, all from one sample in a study of T cell responses to AZD1222 COVID-19 vaccine. Assay: immunoSEQ multiplex PCR; the TCRdb copy retains only in-frame clones and omits some. The sample has 130,000 or so clones; approximately 91% are singletons. The specimen was peripheral blood, collected 28 days after the second AZD1222 dose. All receptors come from an adult who received the AZD1222 COVID-19 vaccine. Both conserved end residues are part of each CDR3. A D gene is named only where the DNA matches it firmly. Size tells how often a clone was seen (once, few, many) or the class of an expanded clone, and some rows leave it out.

size: -; V: TRBV4-1; D: -; J: TRBJ1-2; CDR3: CASSQDTSYGYTF; DNA: TGCGCCAGCAGCCAAGATACCAGCTATGGCTACACCTTC
size: once; V: TRBV4-1; D: TRBD1; J: TRBJ1-2; CDR3: CASSQGDRDYGYTF; DNA: TGCGCCAGCAGCCAAGGGGACAGGGACTATGGCTACACCTTC
size: -; V: TRBV18; D: -; J: TRBJ1-3; CDR3: CASSPYTTPSGNTIYF; DNA: TGTGCCAGCTCACCCTACACAACCCCCTCTGGAAACACCATATATTTT
size: -; V: TRBV19; D: TRBD1; J: TRBJ1-2; CDR3: CASKRRAGGDGYTF; DNA: TGTGCCAGTAAAAGGAGGGCAGGGGGCGATGGCTACACCTTC
size: -; V: TRBV30; D: -; J: TRBJ1-4; CDR3: CAWSVGSFGEKLFF; DNA: TGTGCCTGGAGTGTAGGGTCCTTCGGGGAAAAACTGTTTTTT
size: -; V: TRBV3-1/TRBV3-2; D: -; J: TRBJ2-1; CDR3: CASSQADRLNEQFF; DNA: TGTGCCAGCAGCCAAGCCGACAGACTTAATGAGCAGTTCTTC
size: once; V: TRBV21-1; D: -; J: TRBJ2-7; CDR3: CASSKSPAGSYEQYF; DNA: TGTGCCAGCAGCAAAAGCCCCGCGGGATCCTACGAGCAGTACTTC
size: few; V: TRBV5-1; D: -; J: TRBJ1-1; CDR3: CASSLSTAMNTEAFF; DNA: TGCGCCAGCAGCTTGAGCACAGCTATGAACACTGAAGCTTTCTTT
size: -; V: TRBV18; D: -; J: TRBJ1-5; CDR3: CASSKENQPQHF; DNA: TGTGCCAGCTCAAAGGAAAATCAGCCCCAGCATTTT
size: once; V: TRBV19; D: -; J: TRBJ2-7; CDR3: CASSFRDNYEQYF; DNA: TGTGCCAGTAGTTTCCGGGATAACTACGAGCAGTACTTC
size: -; V: TRBV7-6; D: -; J: TRBJ1-2; CDR3: CASSQLAAGLNLYGYTF; DNA: TGTGCCAGCAGCCAACTCGCAGCGGGTCTCAACCTCTATGGCTACACCTTC
size: -; V: TRBV5-1; D: -; J: TRBJ2-5; CDR3: CASSSPPQETQYF; DNA: TGCGCCAGCAGCTCCCCCCCACAAGAGACCCAGTACTTC
size: -; V: TRBV11-2; D: TRBD1; J: TRBJ1-4; CDR3: CASSRAPGQGFEKLFF; DNA: TGTGCCAGCAGCAGAGCCCCGGGACAGGGTTTTGAAAAACTGTTTTTT
size: -; V: TRBV21-1; D: -; J: TRBJ2-7; CDR3: CASSQTLKPGLATREKWEQYF; DNA: TGTGCCAGCAGTCAGACACTAAAACCAGGGTTAGCGACTAGGGAGAAGTGGGAGCAGTACTTC
size: -; V: TRBV5-1; D: -; J: TRBJ1-4; CDR3: CASSRGVDGEKLFF; DNA: TGCGCCAGCAGCCGAGGGGTTGACGGTGAAAAACTGTTTTTT
size: few; V: TRBV6-5; D: -; J: TRBJ1-1; CDR3: CASSQEIQGQAFF; DNA: TGTGCCAGCAGCCAAGAGATACAGGGACAAGCTTTCTTT
size: -; V: TRBV11-3; D: -; J: TRBJ2-2; CDR3: CASSLGRRTFAGELFF; DNA: TGTGCCAGCAGCTTAGGCCGGAGAACGTTTGCCGGGGAGCTGTTTTTT
size: -; V: TRBV3-1/TRBV3-2; D: -; J: TRBJ2-1; CDR3: CASSHSGSYNEQFF; DNA: TGTGCCAGCAGCCATTCAGGGTCCTACAATGAGCAGTTCTTC
size: few; V: TRBV30; D: TRBD1; J: TRBJ1-4; CDR3: CAWSVSPGGGEKLFF; DNA: TGTGCCTGGAGTGTAAGCCCAGGGGGGGGTGAAAAACTGTTTTTT
size: once; V: TRBV3-1/TRBV3-2; D: -; J: TRBJ2-1; CDR3: CASSQDLSLSGEQFF; DNA: TGTGCCAGCAGCCAAGATCTAAGTTTGTCGGGTGAGCAGTTCTTC
size: once; V: TRBV7-2; D: TRBD2; J: TRBJ2-5; CDR3: CASSKMGLAGRETQYF; DNA: TGTGCCAGCAGCAAGATGGGCCTAGCGGGGAGAGAGACCCAGTACTTC
size: -; V: TRBV11-2; D: -; J: TRBJ2-7; CDR3: CASSFSGSYEQYF; DNA: TGTGCCAGCAGCTTCAGCGGCAGCTACGAGCAGTACTTC
size: -; V: TRBV4-2; D: -; J: TRBJ1-5; CDR3: CASSQDQVGNQPQHF; DNA: TGTGCCAGCAGCCAGGATCAAGTTGGAAATCAGCCCCAGCATTTT
size: -; V: TRBV12-3/TRBV12-4; D: TRBD1; J: TRBJ1-1; CDR3: CASRRQGTTEAFF; DNA: TGTGCCAGCAGAAGACAGGGGACCACTGAAGCTTTCTTT
size: once; V: TRBV24-1; D: -; J: TRBJ2-1; CDR3: CATSASGPYNEQFF; DNA: TGTGCCACCAGTGCAAGCGGACCCTACAATGAGCAGTTCTTC
size: -; V: TRBV19; D: -; J: TRBJ2-7; CDR3: CASSIDLEGEQYF; DNA: TGTGCCAGTAGTATAGACCTCGAGGGCGAGCAGTACTTC
size: -; V: TRBV6-6; D: -; J: TRBJ1-4; CDR3: CASMRPNEKLFF; DNA: TGTGCCAGCATGAGGCCTAATGAAAAACTGTTTTTT
size: once; V: TRBV6-5; D: -; J: TRBJ1-1; CDR3: CASRSDRNTEAFF; DNA: TGTGCCAGCAGATCCGACAGAAACACTGAAGCTTTCTTT
size: once; V: TRBV6-6; D: -; J: TRBJ1-5; CDR3: CASSAPGSNQPQHF; DNA: TGTGCCAGCAGCGCACCGGGAAGCAATCAGCCCCAGCATTTT
size: -; V: TRBV6-6; D: -; J: TRBJ1-5; CDR3: CASSIPNQPQHF; DNA: TGTGCCAGCAGTATCCCTAATCAGCCCCAGCATTTT
size: -; V: TRBV6-2/TRBV6-3; D: -; J: TRBJ2-2; CDR3: CASSDPSNTGELFF; DNA: TGTGCCAGCAGTGACCCCTCGAACACCGGGGAGCTGTTTTTT
size: -; V: TRBV5-4; D: TRBD1; J: TRBJ1-1; CDR3: CASSLPPTGIGTEAFF; DNA: TGTGCCAGCAGCTTACCTCCGACAGGGATCGGGACGGAAGCTTTCTTT
size: -; V: TRBV4-2; D: -; J: TRBJ2-2; CDR3: CASSQASTSYTGELFF; DNA: TGTGCCAGCAGCCAAGCTTCCACCAGCTACACCGGGGAGCTGTTTTTT
size: -; V: TRBV18; D: TRBD1; J: TRBJ1-2; CDR3: CASSPPGTGYGYTF; DNA: TGTGCCAGCTCACCCCCCGGGACAGGGTATGGCTACACCTTC
size: -; V: TRBV28; D: TRBD2; J: TRBJ2-7; CDR3: CASSFLAEGFLEQYF; DNA: TGTGCCAGCAGTTTTCTAGCGGAGGGCTTTTTGGAGCAGTACTTC
size: -; V: TRBV19; D: -; J: TRBJ1-2; CDR3: CASNQGGAVYGYTF; DNA: TGTGCCAGTAACCAGGGCGGGGCGGTCTATGGCTACACCTTC
size: -; V: TRBV2; D: -; J: TRBJ1-1; CDR3: CASSEYQGGIGGEAFF; DNA: TGTGCCAGCAGTGAATATCAGGGAGGGATAGGCGGTGAAGCTTTCTTT
size: once; V: TRBV3-1/TRBV3-2; D: -; J: TRBJ1-1; CDR3: CASSLRTAMNTEAFF; DNA: TGTGCCAGCAGCCTACGGACAGCCATGAACACTGAAGCTTTCTTT
size: -; V: TRBV28; D: -; J: TRBJ1-2; CDR3: CASSLSPGPNYGYTF; DNA: TGTGCCAGCAGTTTATCCCCGGGACCTAACTATGGCTACACCTTC
size: -; V: TRBV6-5; D: -; J: TRBJ1-1; CDR3: CASSYGDWGTEAFF; DNA: TGTGCCAGCAGTTACGGGGACTGGGGCACTGAAGCTTTCTTT
size: -; V: TRBV5-6; D: -; J: TRBJ1-5; CDR3: CASSLFTAHQPQHF; DNA: TGTGCCAGCAGCTTGTTTACAGCCCATCAGCCCCAGCATTTT
size: -; V: TRBV4-3; D: -; J: TRBJ1-2; CDR3: CASSRGESNYGYTF; DNA: TGCGCCAGCAGCCGCGGGGAATCTAACTATGGCTACACCTTC
size: -; V: TRBV11-3; D: -; J: TRBJ2-5; CDR3: CASRNRGTRGETQYF; DNA: TGTGCCAGCAGAAATCGCGGGACCCGAGGGGAGACCCAGTACTTC
size: -; V: TRBV4-2; D: -; J: TRBJ1-1; CDR3: CASSQANRDQNTEAFF; DNA: TGTGCCAGCAGCCAAGCAAACAGGGATCAGAACACTGAAGCTTTCTTT
size: -; V: TRBV30; D: -; J: TRBJ1-4; CDR3: CAWRKIATNEKLFF; DNA: TGTGCCTGGAGAAAGATAGCAACTAATGAAAAACTGTTTTTT
size: -; V: TRBV19; D: -; J: TRBJ1-4; CDR3: CASTARGRGATNEKLFF; DNA: TGTGCCAGTACCGCCCGGGGGCGCGGGGCAACTAATGAAAAACTGTTTTTT
size: -; V: TRBV5-1; D: -; J: TRBJ1-2; CDR3: CASSLGRGLDYGYTF; DNA: TGCGCCAGCAGCTTGGGCCGGGGCTTAGACTATGGCTACACCTTC
size: -; V: TRBV5-1; D: -; J: TRBJ2-2; CDR3: CASSFRGRLWTNTGELFF; DNA: TGCGCCAGCAGCTTCCGGGGCCGATTATGGACGAACACCGGGGAGCTGTTTTTT
size: -; V: TRBV7-2; D: TRBD1; J: TRBJ2-2; CDR3: CASRMDRGGTGELFF; DNA: TGTGCCAGCAGGATGGACAGGGGTGGGACCGGGGAGCTGTTTTTT
size: -; V: TRBV6-2/TRBV6-3; D: -; J: TRBJ1-6; CDR3: CASSYVRGITLHF; DNA: TGTGCCAGCAGTTACGTCCGGGGGATTACCCTCCACTTT
size: few; V: TRBV18; D: -; J: TRBJ1-3; CDR3: CASSLRAARDSGNTIYF; DNA: TGTGCCAGCTCCCTTCGGGCGGCAAGGGACTCTGGAAACACCATATATTTT
size: -; V: TRBV7-2; D: -; J: TRBJ1-2; CDR3: CASSFLSQENYGYTF; DNA: TGTGCCAGCAGCTTTTTGTCGCAGGAGAACTATGGCTACACCTTC
size: -; V: TRBV29-1; D: -; J: TRBJ2-7; CDR3: CSVDVEGIYEQYF; DNA: TGCAGCGTTGACGTTGAAGGGATCTACGAGCAGTACTTC